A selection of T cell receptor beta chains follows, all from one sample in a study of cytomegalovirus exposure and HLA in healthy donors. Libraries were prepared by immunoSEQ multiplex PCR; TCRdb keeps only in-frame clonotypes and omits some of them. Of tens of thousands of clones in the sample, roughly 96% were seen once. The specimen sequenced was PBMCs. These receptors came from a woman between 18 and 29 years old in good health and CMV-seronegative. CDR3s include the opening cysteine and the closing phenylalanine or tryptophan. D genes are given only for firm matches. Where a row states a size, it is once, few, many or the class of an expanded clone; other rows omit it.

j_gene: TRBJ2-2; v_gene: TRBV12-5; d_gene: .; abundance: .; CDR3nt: TGTGCTAGTGGTTTGGTATATACAGGACAGAACACCGGGGAGCTGTTTTTT; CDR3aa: CASGLVYTGQNTGELFF
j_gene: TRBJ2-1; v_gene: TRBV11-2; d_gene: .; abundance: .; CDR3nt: TGTGCCAGCAGCCCCCCCGGCTCCTACAATGAGCAGTTCTTC; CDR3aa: CASSPPGSYNEQFF
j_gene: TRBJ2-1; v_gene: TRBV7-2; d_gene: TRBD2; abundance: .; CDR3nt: TGTGCCAGCAGCCACCAGGGACTAGCGGGGAACAATGAGCAGTTCTTC; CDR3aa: CASSHQGLAGNNEQFF
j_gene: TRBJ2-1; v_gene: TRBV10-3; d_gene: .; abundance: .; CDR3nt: TGTGCCATCAGTGATGTTGGAGGGAGTCGGCATGAGCAGTTCTTC; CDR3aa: CAISDVGGSRHEQFF
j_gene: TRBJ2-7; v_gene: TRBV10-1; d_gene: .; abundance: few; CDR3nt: TGCGCCAGCAGTCGCGACAGGGTGGGAGGCGAGCAGTACTTC; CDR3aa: CASSRDRVGGEQYF
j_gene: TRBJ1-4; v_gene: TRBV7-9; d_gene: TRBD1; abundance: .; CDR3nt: TGTGCCAGCAGCTCAGGGGGGTGGAAGGATGAAAAACTGTTTTTT; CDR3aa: CASSSGGWKDEKLFF
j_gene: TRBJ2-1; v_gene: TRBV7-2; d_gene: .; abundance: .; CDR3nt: TGTGCCAGCAGCTCCGAAGCGGCTTCCTACAATGAGCAGTTCTTC; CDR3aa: CASSSEAASYNEQFF
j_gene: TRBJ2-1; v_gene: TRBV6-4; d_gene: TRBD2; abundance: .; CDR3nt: TGTGCCAGCAGTGGGACTAGCGGGAGCAATGAGCAGTTCTTC; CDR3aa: CASSGTSGSNEQFF
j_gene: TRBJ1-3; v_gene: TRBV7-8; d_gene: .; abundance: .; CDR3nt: TGTGCCAGCAGCCCGTTCACGGACAGCTCTGGAAACACCATATATTTT; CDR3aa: CASSPFTDSSGNTIYF
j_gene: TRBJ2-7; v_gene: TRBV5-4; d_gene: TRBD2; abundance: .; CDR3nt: TGTGCCAGCAGCCCCGTAGCGGGAAGGTACGAGCAGTACTTC; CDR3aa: CASSPVAGRYEQYF
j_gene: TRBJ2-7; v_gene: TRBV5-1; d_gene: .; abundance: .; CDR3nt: TGCGCCAGCAGCTTGGAAGGCCAGGGTTACGAGCAGTACTTC; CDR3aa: CASSLEGQGYEQYF
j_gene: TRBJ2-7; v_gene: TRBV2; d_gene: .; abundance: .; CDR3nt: TGTGCCAGCAGTGATACCTACGAGCAGTACTTC; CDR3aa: CASSDTYEQYF
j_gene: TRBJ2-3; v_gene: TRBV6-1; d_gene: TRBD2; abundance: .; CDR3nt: TGTGCCAGCAGTGGGGGCGGGGGGGGCGTGGATACGCAGTATTTT; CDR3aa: CASSGGGGGVDTQYF
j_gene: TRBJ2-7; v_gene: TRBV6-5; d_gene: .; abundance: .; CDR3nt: TGTGCCAGCAGTTACTCAAAAATCTGGGCCTCCTACGAGCAGTACTTC; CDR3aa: CASSYSKIWASYEQYF
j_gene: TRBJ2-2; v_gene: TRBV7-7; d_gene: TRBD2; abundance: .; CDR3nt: TGTGCCAGCAGCCCGGGGGGAGTTTCTGGGGAGCTGTTTTTT; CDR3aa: CASSPGGVSGELFF
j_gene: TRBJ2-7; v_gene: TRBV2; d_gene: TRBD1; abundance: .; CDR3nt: TGTGCCAGCAGTGGGGGACAGGGGAGATACGAGCAGTACTTC; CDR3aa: CASSGGQGRYEQYF
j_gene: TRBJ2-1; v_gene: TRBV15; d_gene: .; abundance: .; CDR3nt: TGTGCCACCAGCAGCGGGACTAATGAGCAGTTCTTC; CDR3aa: CATSSGTNEQFF